The source of this T cell receptor (beta chain) is a study of T cell repertoires and HLA-DP antigens. Data came from immunoSEQ multiplex PCR; TCRdb stores just in-frame clones and leaves some out. Here the sample spans around 100,000 clones, approximately 92% being singletons. Broader study findings: The CD4+ repertoire was not split into naive and memory.

Note on this clone: The antigen remains undetermined.

The CDR3 runs 13 residues. Per the germline V gene, CDR1 is MNHEY and CDR2 is SMNVEV (reference sequence). V was clipped by 0 bases and J by 4 bases, with 6 bases between them. V gene TRBV27 combines with J gene TRBJ1-1; a possible D gene is TRBD1 (5 bases). Sequencing used CD4+ T cells from PBMCs. This TCR came from a woman younger than 35 in good health and CMV-seronegative. The CDR3 DNA is TGTGCCAGCAGTTTATCTAGGGGCACTGAAGCTTTCTTT. Amino acids: CASSLSRGTEAFF.